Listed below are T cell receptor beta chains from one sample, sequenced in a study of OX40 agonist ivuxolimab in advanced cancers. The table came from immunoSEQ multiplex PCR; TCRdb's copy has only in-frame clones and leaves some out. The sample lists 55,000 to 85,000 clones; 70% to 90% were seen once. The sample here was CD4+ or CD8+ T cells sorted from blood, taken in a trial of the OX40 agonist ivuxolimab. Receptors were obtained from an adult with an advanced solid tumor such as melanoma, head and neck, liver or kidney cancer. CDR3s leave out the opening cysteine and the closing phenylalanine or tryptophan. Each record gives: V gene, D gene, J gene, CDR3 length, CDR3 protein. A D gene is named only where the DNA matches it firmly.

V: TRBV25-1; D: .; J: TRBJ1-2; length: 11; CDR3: ASRKREGLGYT
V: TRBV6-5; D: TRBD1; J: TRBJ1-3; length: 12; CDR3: ASRRTGVGNTIY
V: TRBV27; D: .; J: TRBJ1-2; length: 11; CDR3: ASRPWEGGGYT
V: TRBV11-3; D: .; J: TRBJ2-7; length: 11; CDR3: ASSLSPGREQY
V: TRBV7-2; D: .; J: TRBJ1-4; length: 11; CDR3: ASRPGPNEKLF
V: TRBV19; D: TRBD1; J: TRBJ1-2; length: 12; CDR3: ASSRGQGLDGYT
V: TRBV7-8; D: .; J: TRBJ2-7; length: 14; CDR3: ASSRDIVPPSYEQY
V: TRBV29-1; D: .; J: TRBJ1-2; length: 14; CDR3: SVGGGNGPKSRGYT
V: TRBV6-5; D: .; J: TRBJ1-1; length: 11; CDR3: ASRQGPHTEAF
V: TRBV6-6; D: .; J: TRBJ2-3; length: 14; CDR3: ASSYAPEMATDTQY
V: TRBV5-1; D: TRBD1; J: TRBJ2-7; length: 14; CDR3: ASSLTSRTGSYEQY
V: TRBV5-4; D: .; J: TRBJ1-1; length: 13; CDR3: ASSPRGSKTAEAF
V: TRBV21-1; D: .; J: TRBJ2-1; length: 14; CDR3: ASSKGERGGLNEQF
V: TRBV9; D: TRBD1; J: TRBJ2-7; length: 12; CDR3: ASSRGQASYEQY
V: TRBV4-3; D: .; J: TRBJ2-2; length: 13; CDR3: ASSQAGSDTGELF
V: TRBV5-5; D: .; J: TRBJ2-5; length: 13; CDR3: ASSLRWEPEETQY
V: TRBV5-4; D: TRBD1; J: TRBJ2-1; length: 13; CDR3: ASSLGQGPYNEQF
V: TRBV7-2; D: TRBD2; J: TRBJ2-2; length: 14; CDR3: ASSSTSGMNTGELF
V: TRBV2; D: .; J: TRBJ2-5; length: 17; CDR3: ASRRGLITSGGYQETQY
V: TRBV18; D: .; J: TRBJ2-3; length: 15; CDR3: ASSPLSGATSTDTQY
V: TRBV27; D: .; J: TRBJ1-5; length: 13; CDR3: ASRLRQNNNQPQH
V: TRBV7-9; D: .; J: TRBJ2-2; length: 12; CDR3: AMGQTPHTGELF
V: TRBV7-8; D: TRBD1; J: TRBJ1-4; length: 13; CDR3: ASSLAQGGNEKLF
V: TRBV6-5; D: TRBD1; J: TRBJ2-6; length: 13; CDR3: ASGYRGPGANVLT
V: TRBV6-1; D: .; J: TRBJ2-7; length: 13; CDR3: ASSPLGGGAYEQY
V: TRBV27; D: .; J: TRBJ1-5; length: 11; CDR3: ASSSRRDQPQH
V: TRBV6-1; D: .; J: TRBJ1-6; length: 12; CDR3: ASSEGAYNSPLH
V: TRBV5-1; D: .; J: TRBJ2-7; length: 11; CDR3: ASSFSGAREQY
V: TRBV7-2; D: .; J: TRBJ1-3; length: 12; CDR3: ASSLVRSGNTIY
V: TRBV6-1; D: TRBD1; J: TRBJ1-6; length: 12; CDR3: ASSKGDRNSPLH
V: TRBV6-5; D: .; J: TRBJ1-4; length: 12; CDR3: ASSYSGLNEKLF
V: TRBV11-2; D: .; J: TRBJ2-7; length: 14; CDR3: ASSPWTTRGVYEQY
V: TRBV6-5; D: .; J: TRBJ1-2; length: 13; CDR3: ASSYSPGRLGGYT
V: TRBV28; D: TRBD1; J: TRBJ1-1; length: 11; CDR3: ASSAQGASEAF
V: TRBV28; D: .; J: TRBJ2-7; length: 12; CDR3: ASSTRDGQYEQY
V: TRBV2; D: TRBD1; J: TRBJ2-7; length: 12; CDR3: ASGPGQSSYEQY
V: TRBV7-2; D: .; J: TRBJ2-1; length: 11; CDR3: ASSNLEYNEQF
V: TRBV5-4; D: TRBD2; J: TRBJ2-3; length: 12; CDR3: ASSAGAVTDTQY